The 5 T cell receptor beta chains below all came from one sample that was sequenced in a study of regulatory T cells in long-lasting Graves disease. The sample's time point: newly diagnosed GD, antithyroid drugs for less than 3 months. The TCR library used RNA extracted from PBMCs. Investigators prepared the TCR beta libraries by applying iRepertoire HTBI primers and Arm-PCR of CDR3 regions. TCRdb reprocessed the multiplex PCR reads with MiXCR, giving one entry per CDR3 protein. The table has 560,000 or so distinct CDR3 sequences, more than 15% seen once; the top ten hold approximately 12%. These data also formed part of another study, on T cells in Graves' hyperthyroidism and ophthalmopathy.

This specimen consisted of peripheral blood mononuclear cells (PBMCs), obtained at new diagnosis, from a patient treated with antithyroid drugs. These receptors all stem from a man aged 18 to 30 with Graves disease.

Regarding this clonotype: A much larger clone differs from this one at a single base, so this may be a read error. V usage is TRBV2 and J usage is TRBJ2-6; a weak D match, TRBD2 (5 bases). V was clipped by 6 bases and J by 0 bases, with 6 bases between them. The CDR3 is 14 amino acids. CDR1 and CDR2 (germline): SNHLY, FYNNEI. The CDR3 spells CASRRDSGANVLTF. In DNA form, the CDR3 reads TGTGCCAGCAGACGGGACTCTGGGGCCAACGTCCTGACTTTC.

Many counts were recorded for this clonotype. The chain has TRBV7-9 and TRBJ2-7, with TRBD2 matching 9 bases. The germline gives CDR1 SEHNR, CDR2 FQNEAQ (reference sequence). V dropped 5 bases and J dropped 0; count of bases not matched to a gene: 8. The CDR3 runs 16 residues. The CDR3 DNA is TGTGCCAGCAGCCCTCGAATTAGCGGGAGCTCCTACGAGCAGTACTTC. Protein sequence: CASSPRISGSSYEQYF.

This clonotype was counted only a few times. The chain uses TRBV20-1 and TRBJ2-1; TRBD2 matches at 7 bases. The CDR3 sequence is 19 residues long. Germline-derived CDR1 and CDR2 are DFQATT and SNEGSKA (reference sequence). V was clipped by 1 base and J by 8 bases; unmatched bases: 23. The CDR3 protein is CSARGVWGSGTLRVDEQFF. Here the CDR3 DNA reads TGCAGTGCTAGAGGGGTTTGGGGAAGCGGGACTTTGAGAGTCGATGAGCAGTTCTTC.

The chain joins TRBV12-3 or TRBV12-4 to TRBJ2-3; the match to TRBD1 covers 7 bases. Trimming took 2 bases from V and 0 from J; bases not matched to a gene: 5. This CDR3 is built from 16 residues. CDR3 sequence reads: CASSLMTGTSTDTQYF. CDR3 coding DNA: TGTGCCAGCAGTTTAATGACAGGGACCAGCACAGATACGCAGTATTTT.

The table lists this clonotype with a few counts. V gene TRBV5-1 combines with J gene TRBJ2-5; 8 bases fit TRBD2. The V gene end was trimmed by 5 bases and the J gene end by 2 bases; junction bases not matched to a gene: 11. Germline CDR1 is SGHRS and CDR2 is YFSETQ. The CDR3 contains 16 residues. The CDR3 here is CASRSLAGAKQETQYF. DNA for the CDR3: TGCGCCAGCAGGTCGCTAGCGGGCGCAAAACAAGAGACCCAGTACTTC.